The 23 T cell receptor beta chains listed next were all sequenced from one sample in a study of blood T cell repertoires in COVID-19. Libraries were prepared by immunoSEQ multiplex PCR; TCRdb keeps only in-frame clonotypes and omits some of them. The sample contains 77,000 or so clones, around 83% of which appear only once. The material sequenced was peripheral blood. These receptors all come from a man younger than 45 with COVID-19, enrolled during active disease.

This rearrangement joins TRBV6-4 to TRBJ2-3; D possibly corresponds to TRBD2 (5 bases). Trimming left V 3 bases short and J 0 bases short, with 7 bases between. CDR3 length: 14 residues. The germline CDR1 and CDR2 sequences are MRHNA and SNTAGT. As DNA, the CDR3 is TGTGCCAGCAGTGAAGGCGGGAGCACAGATACGCAGTATTTT. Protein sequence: CASSEGGSTDTQYF.

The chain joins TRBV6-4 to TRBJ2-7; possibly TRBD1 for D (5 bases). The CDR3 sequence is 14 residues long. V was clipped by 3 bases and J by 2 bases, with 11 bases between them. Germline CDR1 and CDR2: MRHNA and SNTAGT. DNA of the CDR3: TGTGCCAGCAGTGAAGGTCCAGGGCCCTACGAGCAGTACTTC. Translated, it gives CASSEGPGPYEQYF.

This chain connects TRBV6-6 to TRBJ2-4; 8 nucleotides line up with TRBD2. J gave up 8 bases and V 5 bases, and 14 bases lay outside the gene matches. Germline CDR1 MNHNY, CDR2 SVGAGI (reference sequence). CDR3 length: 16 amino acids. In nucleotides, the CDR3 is TGTGCCAGCAGTACCCAGTTCGGGAGGGCCGGAGACATTCAGTACTTC. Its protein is CASSTQFGRAGDIQYF.

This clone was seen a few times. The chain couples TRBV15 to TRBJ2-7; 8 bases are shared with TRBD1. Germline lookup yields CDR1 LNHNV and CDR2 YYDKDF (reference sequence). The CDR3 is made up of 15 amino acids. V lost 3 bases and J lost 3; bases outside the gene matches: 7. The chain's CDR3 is CATSRRTGKGYEQYF. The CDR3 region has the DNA TGTGCCACCAGCAGGCGGACAGGGAAAGGCTACGAGCAGTACTTC.

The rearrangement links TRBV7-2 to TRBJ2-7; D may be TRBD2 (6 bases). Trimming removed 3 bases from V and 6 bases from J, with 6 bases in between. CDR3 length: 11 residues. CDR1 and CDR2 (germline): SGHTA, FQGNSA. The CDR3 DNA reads TGTGCCAGCAGCTTGACTAGCGAGCAGTACTTC. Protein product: CASSLTSEQYF.

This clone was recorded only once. The CDR3 spells CASSTTGTGFDGYTF. The CDR3 nucleotides read TGTGCCAGCAGCACAACCGGGACAGGGTTTGATGGCTACACCTTC. V and J are TRBV4-2 and TRBJ1-2, with 9 bases aligning to TRBD1. This CDR3 contains 15 residues. The junction had 10 bases not matched to a gene; V was cut back by 5 bases and J by 6 bases. Germline assignment: CDR1 LGHNA and CDR2 YNFKEQ.

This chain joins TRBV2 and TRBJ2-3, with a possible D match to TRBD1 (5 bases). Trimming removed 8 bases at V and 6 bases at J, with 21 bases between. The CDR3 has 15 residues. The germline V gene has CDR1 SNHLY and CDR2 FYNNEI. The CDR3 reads CASLKQVPLGDTQYF. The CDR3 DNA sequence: TGTGCCAGCCTCAAACAGGTCCCTTTGGGGGATACGCAGTATTTT.

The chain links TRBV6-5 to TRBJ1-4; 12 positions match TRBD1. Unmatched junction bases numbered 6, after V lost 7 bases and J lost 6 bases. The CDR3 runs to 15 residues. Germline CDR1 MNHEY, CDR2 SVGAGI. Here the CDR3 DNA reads TGTGCCAGCACCTCTGGGACAGGGGGCGATGAAAAACTGTTTTTT. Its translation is CASTSGTGGDEKLFF.

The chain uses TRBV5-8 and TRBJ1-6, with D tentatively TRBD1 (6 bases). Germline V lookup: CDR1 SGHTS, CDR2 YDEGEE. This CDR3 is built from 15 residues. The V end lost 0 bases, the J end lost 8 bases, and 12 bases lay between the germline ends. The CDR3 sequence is CASSLDQGPDSPLHF. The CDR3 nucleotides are TGTGCCAGCAGCTTGGATCAGGGGCCCGATTCACCCCTCCACTTT.

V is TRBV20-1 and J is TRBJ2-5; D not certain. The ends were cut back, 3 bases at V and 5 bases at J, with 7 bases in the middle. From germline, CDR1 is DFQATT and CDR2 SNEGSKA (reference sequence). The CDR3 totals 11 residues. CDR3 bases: TGCAGTGCTAGCGTTCGGGAGACCCAGTACTTC. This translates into CSASVRETQYF.

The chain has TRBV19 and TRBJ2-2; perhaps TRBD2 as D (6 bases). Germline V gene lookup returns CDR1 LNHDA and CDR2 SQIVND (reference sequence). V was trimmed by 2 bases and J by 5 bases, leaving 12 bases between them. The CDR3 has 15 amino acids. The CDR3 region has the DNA TGTGCCAGTAGTATACTGGGGGAGGCTACCGGGGAGCTGTTTTTT. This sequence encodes CASSILGEATGELFF.

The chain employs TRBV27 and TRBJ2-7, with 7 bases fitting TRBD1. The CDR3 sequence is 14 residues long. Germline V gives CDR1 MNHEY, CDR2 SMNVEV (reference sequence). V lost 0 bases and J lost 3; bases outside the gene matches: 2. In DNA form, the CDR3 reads TGTGCCAGCAGTTTATCTGGGACAGACTACGAGCAGTACTTC. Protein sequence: CASSLSGTDYEQYF.

CDR3 sequence (DNA): TGTGCCAGTAGTATAAATGCGGGCGACGCATGGGATACGCAGTATTTT. It codes for CASSINAGDAWDTQYF. The chain has TRBV19 and TRBJ2-3; possible D gene TRBD2, 5 bases. Germline V gives CDR1 LNHDA, CDR2 SQIVND (reference sequence). The length of the CDR3 is 16 residues. The V end lost 2 bases, the J end lost 6 bases, and 18 bases lay between the germline ends.

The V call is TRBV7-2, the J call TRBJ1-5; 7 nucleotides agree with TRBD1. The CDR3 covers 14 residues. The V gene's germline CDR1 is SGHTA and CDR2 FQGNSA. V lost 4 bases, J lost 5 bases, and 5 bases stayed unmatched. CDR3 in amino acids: CASSWDSSHQPQHF. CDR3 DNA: TGTGCCAGCAGCTGGGACAGTTCACATCAGCCCCAGCATTTT.

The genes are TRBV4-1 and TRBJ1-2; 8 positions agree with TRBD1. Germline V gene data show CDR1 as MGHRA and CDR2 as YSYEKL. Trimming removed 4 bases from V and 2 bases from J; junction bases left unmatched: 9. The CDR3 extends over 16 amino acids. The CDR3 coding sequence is TGCGCCAGCAGCCTGATGGACAGGGCCCGCAACTATGGCTACACCTTC. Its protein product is CASSLMDRARNYGYTF.

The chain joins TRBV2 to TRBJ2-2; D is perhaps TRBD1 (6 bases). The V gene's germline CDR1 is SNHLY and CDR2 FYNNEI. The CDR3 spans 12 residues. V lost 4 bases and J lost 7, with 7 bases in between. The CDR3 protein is CASSGQDGELFF. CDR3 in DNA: TGTGCCAGCAGTGGACAGGACGGGGAGCTGTTTTTT.

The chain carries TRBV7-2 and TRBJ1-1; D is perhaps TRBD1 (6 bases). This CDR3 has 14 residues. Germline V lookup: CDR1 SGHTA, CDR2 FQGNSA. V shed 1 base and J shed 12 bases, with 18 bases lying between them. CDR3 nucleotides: TGTGCCAGCAGCTTAGACAGGGTGTACGGGGAGTCTTTCTTT. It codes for CASSLDRVYGESFF.

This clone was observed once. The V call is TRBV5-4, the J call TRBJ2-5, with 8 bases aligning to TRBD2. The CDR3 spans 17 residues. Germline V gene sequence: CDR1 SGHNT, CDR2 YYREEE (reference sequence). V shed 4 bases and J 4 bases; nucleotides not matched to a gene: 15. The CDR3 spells CASSPRRGGVSGETQYF. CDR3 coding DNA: TGTGCCAGCAGCCCGCGCCGGGGGGGAGTCTCGGGAGAGACCCAGTACTTC.

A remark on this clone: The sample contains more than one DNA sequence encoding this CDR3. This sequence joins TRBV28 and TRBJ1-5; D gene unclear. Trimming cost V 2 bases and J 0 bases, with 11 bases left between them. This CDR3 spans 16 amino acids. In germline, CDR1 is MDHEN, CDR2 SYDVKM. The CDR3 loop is CASSLGRVNSNQPQHF. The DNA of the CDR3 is TGTGCCAGCAGTTTAGGGAGGGTAAATAGCAATCAGCCCCAGCATTTT.

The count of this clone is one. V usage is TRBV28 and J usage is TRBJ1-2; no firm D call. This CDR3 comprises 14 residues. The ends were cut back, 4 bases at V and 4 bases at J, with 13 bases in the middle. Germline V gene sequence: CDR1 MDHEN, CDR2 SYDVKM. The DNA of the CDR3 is TGTGCCAGCAGTTCCCAGGCGACGGCCTATGGCTACACCTTC. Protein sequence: CASSSQATAYGYTF.

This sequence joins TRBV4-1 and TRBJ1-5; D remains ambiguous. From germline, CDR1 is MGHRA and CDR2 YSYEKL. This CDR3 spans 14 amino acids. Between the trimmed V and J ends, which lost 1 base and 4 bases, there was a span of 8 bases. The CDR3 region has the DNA TGCGCCAGCAGCCAAGTGAGCGTTAATCAGCCCCAGCATTTT. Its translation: CASSQVSVNQPQHF.

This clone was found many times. The CDR3 protein is CASSRELGTSGANVLTF. The CDR3 DNA sequence: TGTGCCAGCAGCCGAGAGCTCGGGACTTCTGGGGCCAACGTCCTGACTTTC. V is TRBV4-2 and J is TRBJ2-6; TRBD2 is a possible D gene (6 bases). Looked up from germline, CDR1 is LGHNA and CDR2 is YNFKEQ. The CDR3 covers 17 residues. With 4 bases removed from V and 1 base from J, the gap between germline ends came to 14 bases.

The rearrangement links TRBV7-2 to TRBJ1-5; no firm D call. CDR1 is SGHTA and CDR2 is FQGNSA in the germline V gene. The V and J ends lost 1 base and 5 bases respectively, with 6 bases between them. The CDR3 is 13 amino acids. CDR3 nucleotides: TGTGCCAGCAGCTTAGGGGAGGATCAGCCCCAGCATTTT. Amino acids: CASSLGEDQPQHF.